These 5 T cell receptor beta chains were all obtained from the same sample, sequenced in a study of molecular identifiers for immune sequencing clone quantification. TCRdb fed the PCR reads into MiXCR, producing one record per CDR3 protein. The sample consists of 40,000 to 65,000 distinct CDR3 sequences, about a third of them appearing once. Sequencing used naive CD8+ T cells from blood, with Jurkat cell RNA spiked in. The subset denotes: FACS-sorted CD8+CD4-CCR7+CD45RA+ naive T cells. These receptor sequences come from a human donor in good health. Some libraries in this study had Jurkat cell RNA spiked in.

This clonotype is labeled medium-sized. The chain uses TRBV7-3 and TRBJ2-1, with D possibly matching TRBD2 (6 bases). Germline V lookup: CDR1 SGHTA, CDR2 FQGTGA. This CDR3 has 11 residues. V lost 6 bases and J lost 10, with 10 bases in between. The CDR3 sequence: CASSPGVEQFF. CDR3 nucleotide sequence: TGTGCCAGCAGTCCGGGAGTGGAGCAGTTCTTC.

This clonotype came up a few times. V is TRBV13 and J is TRBJ2-7; D gene unclear. Trimming cost V 0 bases and J 6 bases, with 12 bases left between them. The CDR3 loop spans 14 amino acids. The germline V gene has CDR1 PRHDT and CDR2 FYEKMQ (reference sequence). The CDR3 loop is CASSLGRGPLEQYF. DNA of the CDR3: TGTGCCAGCAGCTTAGGCCGAGGACCCCTCGAGCAGTACTTC.

Of note for this clonotype: A read error may produce the germline difference seen at one junction end. The DNA of the CDR3 is TGTGCCAGCAGCTTGGGACAGGGCTACAAAGAGCAGTTCTTC. Protein sequence: CASSLGQGYKEQFF. The genes are TRBV11-2 and TRBJ2-1, with 9 bases that match TRBD1. Germline assignment: CDR1 SGHAT and CDR2 FQNNGV. The CDR3 is 14 amino acids.

This clonotype occurred many times. The V and J genes are TRBV29-1 and TRBJ1-1, with 7 bases identical to TRBD1. V lost 6 bases, J lost 4 bases, and 14 bases stayed unmatched. This CDR3 is 15 amino acids long. From germline, CDR1 is SQVTM and CDR2 ANQGSEA. CDR3 amino acids: CSVTGGQVVGTEAFF. The CDR3 DNA sequence: TGCAGCGTCACCGGAGGACAGGTTGTAGGCACTGAAGCTTTCTTT.

The chain carries TRBV19 and TRBJ2-7; unclear D gene. Per germline, CDR1 LNHDA and CDR2 SQIVND (reference sequence). CDR3 size: 15 residues. With 3 bases removed from V and 0 bases from J, the gap between germline ends came to 12 bases. The CDR3 here is CASSMSGSSSYEQYF. CDR3 DNA: TGTGCCAGTAGTATGTCCGGCTCCAGCTCCTACGAGCAGTACTTC.